Each of the 23 T cell receptor beta chains below was sequenced from the same sample in a study of cytomegalovirus exposure and HLA in healthy donors. TCRdb keeps only in-frame clones here, not all; method: immunoSEQ multiplex PCR. Among around 65,000 clones, almost 95% were seen once, and the ten largest hold 5.3%. Material: PBMCs. These receptors were obtained from a man aged 18-30 years in good health and CMV-seropositive.

The chain links TRBV5-6 to TRBJ2-5; D may be TRBD1 (6 bases). The CDR3 totals 17 residues. V lost 4 bases to trimming and J lost 0 bases, with 19 bases between them. From germline, CDR1 is SGHDT and CDR2 YYEEEE. CDR3 in amino acids: CASSPAWVRGNQETQYF. In DNA form, the CDR3 reads TGTGCCAGCAGCCCGGCCTGGGTCAGGGGCAACCAAGAGACCCAGTACTTC. The full variable domain, in which reference TRBV5-6 and TRBJ2-5 provide the parts outside the CDR3, is DAGVTQSPTHLIKTRGQQVTLRCSPKSGHDTVSWYQQALGQGPQFIFQYYEEEERQRGNFPDRFSGHQFPNYSSELNVNALLLGDSALYLCASSPAWVRGNQETQYFGPGTRLLVL.

This chain uses TRBV5-6 with TRBJ1-1; TRBD1 matches at 8 bases. With 4 bases clipped from V and 4 bases from J, the junction kept 6 bases outside the gene matches. The CDR3 has 14 amino acids. CDR1 and CDR2 from the germline V gene are SGHDT and YYEEEE. The CDR3 DNA follows: TGTGCCAGCAGCACCGGGACAGGCGGCACTGAAGCTTTCTTT. It translates to CASSTGTGGTEAFF.

This chain joins TRBV28 and TRBJ2-3, with D perhaps TRBD2 (5 bases). Looked up from germline, CDR1 is MDHEN and CDR2 is SYDVKM. The V end lost 5 bases, the J end lost 0 bases, and 12 bases lay between the germline ends. This CDR3 has 15 amino acids. The CDR3 loop reads CASSPSGASTDTQYF. The CDR3 DNA sequence: TGTGCCAGCAGTCCCAGCGGAGCTAGCACAGATACGCAGTATTTT.

This sequence joins TRBV29-1 and TRBJ2-1, with 10 nucleotides matching TRBD2. J lost 3 bases, V lost 2 bases, and 4 bases had no gene match. CDR3 length: 15 amino acids. From germline, CDR1 is SQVTM and CDR2 ANQGSEA. The CDR3 DNA sequence: TGCAGCGTTGAAACTAGCGGGGAGGTCTACAATGAGCAGTTCTTC. Its translation is CSVETSGEVYNEQFF.

The CDR3 DNA follows: TGTGCCAGCAGCGCCCCGATCACTGCAACTAATGAAAAACTGTTTTTT. This translates into CASSAPITATNEKLFF. V and J are TRBV9 and TRBJ1-4, with unresolved D. V dropped 3 bases and J dropped 0 bases, with 12 bases sitting between them. From germline, CDR1 is SGDLS and CDR2 YYNGEE. The CDR3 totals 16 residues.

This chain links TRBV4-1 with TRBJ2-1; TRBD2 agrees at 8 bases. J lost 3 bases, V lost 1 base, and 5 bases had no gene match. The CDR3 totals 16 residues. Looked up from germline, CDR1 is MGHRA and CDR2 is YSYEKL. CDR3 protein: CASSQGYSGVYNEQFF. CDR3 bases: TGCGCCAGCAGCCAAGGTTATAGCGGGGTCTACAATGAGCAGTTCTTC.

The gene calls are TRBV19 and TRBJ2-1, with D perhaps matching TRBD2 (6 bases). CDR1 is LNHDA, CDR2 SQIVND, per germline (reference sequence). There are 15 residues in the CDR3. V shed 3 bases and J shed 2 bases, with 11 bases lying between them. DNA of the CDR3: TGTGCCAGTAGTATTGGTAGCGGACCCTACAATGAGCAGTTCTTC. Its translation is CASSIGSGPYNEQFF. Full variable domain (rest looked up from reference TRBV19 and TRBJ2-1): DGGITQSPKYLFRKEGQNVTLSCEQNLNHDAMYWYRQDPGQGLRLIYYSQIVNDFQKGDIAEGYSVSREKKESFPLTVTSAQKNPTAFYLCASSIGSGPYNEQFFGPGTRLTVL.

This chain links TRBV27 with TRBJ2-1; TRBD2 agrees at 10 bases. The CDR3 extends over 15 amino acids. Germline V gene sequence: CDR1 MNHEY, CDR2 SMNVEV (reference sequence). Trimming took 5 bases from V and 7 from J; bases not matched to a gene: 8. CDR3 sequence (DNA): TGTGCCAGCAGTGGGGGGACTAGCGCCATTAATGAGCAGTTCTTC. Protein: CASSGGTSAINEQFF.

The chain joins TRBV25-1 to TRBJ1-1; D gene unclear. This CDR3 has 12 amino acids. Trimming removed 7 bases at V and 8 bases at J, with 14 bases between. Germline V CDR1 and CDR2: MGHDK, SYGVNS. Here the CDR3 reads CASKGVSLEAFF. As DNA, the CDR3 is TGTGCCAGCAAAGGAGTCAGTCTAGAAGCTTTCTTT.

The CDR3 sequence: CASTSQGPQPQHF. CDR3 in DNA: TGTGCCAGTACGTCACAGGGCCCTCAGCCCCAGCATTTT. The J gene is TRBJ1-5, the V gene TRBV19; possibly TRBD1 for D (6 bases). The V gene's germline CDR1 is LNHDA and CDR2 SQIVND (reference sequence). V was trimmed by 7 bases and J by 6 bases, leaving 13 bases between them. The CDR3 has 13 amino acids.

This clone occurred once. V and J are TRBV6-1 and TRBJ1-2; TRBD1 aligns across 9 bases. The CDR3 runs to 13 residues. Trimming at V came to 3 bases and at J to 12 bases, leaving 8 bases not matched to a gene. Looked up from germline, CDR1 is MNHNS and CDR2 is SASEGT. CDR3 sequence: CASSDGTGNLHTF. The CDR3 coding sequence is TGTGCCAGCAGTGATGGGACAGGGAATCTACACACCTTC.

This clone was counted once. The chain combines TRBV21-1 with TRBJ1-3; the listed D gene, TRBD1, was not tested against the DNA. TRBV21-1 is annotated as a pseudogene. The CDR3 contains 17 residues. CDR3: CASSARQGTSSGNTIYF. The CDR3 DNA sequence: TGTGCCAGCAGCGCCAGACAGGGGACGAGCTCTGGAAACACCATATATTTT.

This clone came up a few times. The chain employs TRBV5-1 and TRBJ2-2; D may be TRBD2 (6 bases). The CDR3 runs to 15 residues. Trimming pared 6 bases from V and 4 bases from J, leaving 16 bases between. Germline values: CDR1 SGHRS, CDR2 YFSETQ. This CDR3 is CASKATEGLTGELFF. The CDR3 nucleotides read TGCGCCAGCAAAGCAACCGAGGGACTCACCGGGGAGCTGTTTTTT.

This clone was seen a few times. The J gene is TRBJ2-5, the V gene TRBV5-1; 12 nucleotides align to TRBD2. Germline V lookup: CDR1 SGHRS, CDR2 YFSETQ. Losses at the gene ends were 4 bases for V and 4 bases for J; bases not matched to a gene: 8. The length of the CDR3 is 16 residues. CDR3 sequence: CASSPGLAGHPETQYF. Written as DNA, the CDR3 is TGCGCCAGCAGCCCCGGACTAGCGGGGCACCCAGAGACCCAGTACTTC.

The rearrangement uses TRBV2 and TRBJ2-5, with D possibly TRBD1 on 5 matching bases. There are 11 residues in the CDR3. Germline values: CDR1 SNHLY, CDR2 FYNNEI. Trimming left V 10 bases short and J 1 base short, with 7 bases between. Here the CDR3 reads CATQGQETQYF. CDR3 coding DNA: TGTGCCACCCAGGGCCAAGAGACCCAGTACTTC. The entire variable domain, with the rest obtained from reference TRBV2 and TRBJ2-5, is as follows: EPEVTQTPSHQVTQMGQEVILRCVPISNHLYFYWYRQILGQKVEFLVSFYNNEISEKSEIFDDQFSVERPDGSNFTLKIRSTKLEDSAMYFCATQGQETQYFGPGTRLLVL.

The rearrangement links TRBV9 to TRBJ2-7; D is undetermined. Trimming stripped 3 bases from V and 6 bases from J, with 10 bases between. The CDR3 runs to 12 residues. CDR1 SGDLS and CDR2 YYNGEE come from the germline V gene. The CDR3: CASSDRHSEQYF. As DNA, the CDR3 is TGTGCCAGCAGCGACCGACACTCCGAGCAGTACTTC. The entire variable domain, with the rest obtained from reference TRBV9 and TRBJ2-7, is as follows: DSGVTQTPKHLITATGQRVTLRCSPRSGDLSVYWYQQSLDQGLQFLIQYYNGEERAKGNILERFSAQQFPDLHSELNLSSLELGDSALYFCASSDRHSEQYFGPGTRLTVT.

The chain carries TRBV18 and TRBJ2-7; TRBD1 matches 9 bases. Germline V lookup: CDR1 KGHSH, CDR2 LQKENI. V dropped 7 bases and J dropped 0; count of bases not matched to a gene: 13. The CDR3 has 17 amino acids. The CDR3 region is CASLSGTGRRGSYEQYF. CDR3 in DNA: TGTGCCAGCTTGTCCGGGACAGGGCGACGGGGCTCCTACGAGCAGTACTTC.

The chain joins TRBV6-1 to TRBJ1-3; tentatively, D is TRBD1 (5 bases). The V gene lost 6 bases and the J gene lost 0 bases, with 12 bases spanning the gap. Germline CDR1 is MNHNS and CDR2 is SASEGT. CDR3 length: 15 amino acids. The CDR3 is CASSSGGSSGNTIYF. The CDR3 DNA is TGTGCCAGCAGCTCCGGGGGATCCTCTGGAAACACCATATATTTT.

This sequence joins TRBV27 and TRBJ2-7, with a weak D call TRBD2 (6 bases). Trimming took 2 bases from V and 6 from J, leaving 26 bases between them. In germline, CDR1 is MNHEY, CDR2 SMNVEV (reference sequence). The CDR3 consists of 18 residues. CDR3 region: CASSLISSGQGLLREQYF. CDR3 sequence (DNA): TGTGCCAGCAGTTTAATTTCTTCGGGGCAGGGACTCCTTCGCGAGCAGTACTTC.

The chain is built from TRBV27 and TRBJ1-3; D unclear. The CDR3 has 12 amino acids. With 11 bases removed from V and 0 bases from J, the gap between germline ends came to 8 bases. From germline, CDR1 is MNHEY and CDR2 SMNVEV (reference sequence). CDR3 sequence: CAAGISGNTIYF. For the CDR3, the DNA is TGTGCCGCGGGGATCTCTGGAAACACCATATATTTT.

This chain uses TRBV27 with TRBJ1-2, with D hard to call. This CDR3 spans 15 amino acids. Germline V gene lookup returns CDR1 MNHEY and CDR2 SMNVEV (reference sequence). The V end lost 2 bases, the J end lost 0 bases, and 10 bases lay between the germline ends. CDR3 in amino acids: CASSLDGRTNYGYTF. DNA for the CDR3: TGTGCCAGCAGTTTAGATGGCAGAACTAACTATGGCTACACCTTC.

V usage is TRBV25-1 and J usage is TRBJ2-3; 7 nucleotides agree with TRBD2. CDR1 is MGHDK, CDR2 SYGVNS, per germline. The length of the CDR3 is 16 residues. Trimming took 2 bases from V and 3 from J; bases not matched to a gene: 8. CDR3 protein: CASSEVRTRQTDTQYF. In DNA form, the CDR3 reads TGTGCCAGCAGTGAAGTCAGGACTAGGCAGACAGATACGCAGTATTTT. Filled out from reference TRBV25-1 and TRBJ2-3, the complete variable domain reads EADIYQTPRYLVIGTGKKITLECSQTMGHDKMYWYQQDPGMELHLIHYSYGVNSTEKGDLSSESTVSRIRTEHFPLTLESARPSHTSQYLCASSEVRTRQTDTQYFGPGTRLTVL.

The chain recombines TRBV28 with TRBJ2-7, with D perhaps matching TRBD1 (6 bases). This CDR3 is 12 amino acids long. V shed 5 bases and J shed 7 bases, with 12 bases lying between them. The V gene's germline CDR1 is MDHEN and CDR2 SYDVKM. CDR3 amino acids: CASSTGLWEQYF. The DNA of the CDR3 is TGTGCCAGCAGTACAGGGTTGTGGGAGCAGTACTTC.